This T cell receptor beta chain was recorded in a study of regulatory T cells in long-lasting Graves disease. CDR3 regions were amplified by Arm-PCR using iRepertoire HTBI primers to build TCR beta libraries. As handled by the study authors: Across samples, 60 or so TRBV and some 15 TRBJ segments were found. Via MiXCR, TCRdb re-called the multiplex PCR reads, giving one row per CDR3 protein. These V and J calls derive from TCRdb rather than the authors' analysis. The table records under 500,000 distinct CDR3 sequences, roughly 20% of them present only once. This clonotype was picked up many times. Time point meaning: persistent/refractory GD, antithyroid drugs over 5 years with positive TRAb. The authors made the TCR library using RNA they extracted from PBMCs. The sample in question was peripheral blood mononuclear cells (PBMCs), obtained when the disease was refractory, from a patient treated with antithyroid drugs. The sequence came from a female donor with Graves disease.

CDR3 nucleotide sequence: TGTGCCAGCAGGCAAACAGGGGTTGGTCAGCCCCAGCATTTT. This gives the protein CASRQTGVGQPQHF. The rearrangement links TRBV6-1 to TRBJ1-5, with 7 bases that match TRBD1. This CDR3 spans 14 amino acids. In germline, CDR1 is MNHNS, CDR2 SASEGT. The J segment lost 6 bases and the V segment lost 6 bases, leaving 8 bases of the junction unmatched.